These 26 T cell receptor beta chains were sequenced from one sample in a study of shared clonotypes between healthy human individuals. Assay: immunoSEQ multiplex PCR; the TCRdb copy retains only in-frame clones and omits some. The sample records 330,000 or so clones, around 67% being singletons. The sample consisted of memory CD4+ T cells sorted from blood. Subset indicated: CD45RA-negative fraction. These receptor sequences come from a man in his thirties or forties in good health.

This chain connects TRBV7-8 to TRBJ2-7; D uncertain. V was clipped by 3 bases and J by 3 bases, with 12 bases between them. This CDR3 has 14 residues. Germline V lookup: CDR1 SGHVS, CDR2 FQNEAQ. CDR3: CASSFLQIGYEQYF. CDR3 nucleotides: TGTGCCAGCAGCTTCTTGCAGATCGGCTACGAGCAGTACTTC.

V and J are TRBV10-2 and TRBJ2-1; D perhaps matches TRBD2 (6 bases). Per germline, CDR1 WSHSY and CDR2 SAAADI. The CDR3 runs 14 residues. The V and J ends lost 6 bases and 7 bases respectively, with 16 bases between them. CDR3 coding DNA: TGCGCCAGCAGAGTCGGGACTGCGAAAAATGAGCAGTTCTTC. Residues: CASRVGTAKNEQFF.

The chain's CDR3 is CASSLTPRETDTQYF. DNA for the CDR3: TGTGCCAGCAGCTTGACGCCTCGGGAGACGGATACGCAGTATTTT. The rearrangement joins TRBV7-6 to TRBJ2-3; tentative D call: TRBD2 (6 bases). Germline V gene sequence: CDR1 SGHVS, CDR2 FNYEAQ. CDR3 size: 15 residues. Trimming stripped 3 bases from V and 6 bases from J, with 16 bases between. The variable domain in full, with the rest retrieved from reference TRBV7-6 and TRBJ2-3, is GAGVSQSPRYKVTKRGQDVALRCDPISGHVSLYWYRQALGQGPEFLTYFNYEAQQDKSGLPNDRFSAERPEGSISTLTIQRTEQRDSAMYRCASSLTPRETDTQYFGPGTRLTVL.

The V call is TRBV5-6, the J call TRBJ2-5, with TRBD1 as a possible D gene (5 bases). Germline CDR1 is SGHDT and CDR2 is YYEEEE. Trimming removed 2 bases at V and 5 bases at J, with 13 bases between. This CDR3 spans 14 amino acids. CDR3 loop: CASSLQALGETQYF. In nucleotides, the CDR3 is TGTGCCAGCAGCTTACAGGCGCTGGGGGAGACCCAGTACTTC.

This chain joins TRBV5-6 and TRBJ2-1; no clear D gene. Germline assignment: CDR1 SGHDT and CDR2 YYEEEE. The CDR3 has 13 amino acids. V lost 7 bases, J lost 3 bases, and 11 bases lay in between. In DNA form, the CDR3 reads TGTGCCAGCCAACGGAGTCTCTACAATGAGCAGTTCTTC. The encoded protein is CASQRSLYNEQFF.

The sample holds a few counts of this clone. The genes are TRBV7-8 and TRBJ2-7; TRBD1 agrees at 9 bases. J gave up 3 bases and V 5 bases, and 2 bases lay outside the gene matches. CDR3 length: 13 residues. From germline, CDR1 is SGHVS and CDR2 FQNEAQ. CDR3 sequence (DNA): TGTGCCAGCAGCCCGACAGGGGGCTACGAGCAGTACTTC. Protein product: CASSPTGGYEQYF.

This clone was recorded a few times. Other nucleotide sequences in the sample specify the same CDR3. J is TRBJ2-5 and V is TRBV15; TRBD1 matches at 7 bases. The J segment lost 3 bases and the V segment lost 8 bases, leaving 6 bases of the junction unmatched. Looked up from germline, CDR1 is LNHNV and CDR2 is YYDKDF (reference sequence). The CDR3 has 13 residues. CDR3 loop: CATSRDREETQYF. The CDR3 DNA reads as TGTGCCACCTCCAGAGACAGGGAAGAGACCCAGTACTTC.

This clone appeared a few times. The CDR3 bases are TGTGCCAGCAGTCACCCACATATTAGGTCCCAATACAATGAGCAGTTCTTC. Amino acids: CASSHPHIRSQYNEQFF. The chain is built from TRBV2 and TRBJ2-1; D is unresolved. CDR1 is SNHLY, CDR2 FYNNEI, per germline. The CDR3 totals 17 residues. V lost 5 bases and J 4 bases, leaving 21 bases between the germline ends.

Here the CDR3 reads CASSIRQSSYEQYF. CDR3 sequence (DNA): TGTGCCAGTAGTATTCGGCAGAGTAGCTACGAGCAGTACTTC. The chain has TRBV19 and TRBJ2-7; D is unresolved. Trimming removed 3 bases from V and 3 bases from J, with 12 bases in between. The CDR3 length is 14 residues. CDR1 and CDR2 from the germline V gene are LNHDA and SQIVND (reference sequence). Filled out from reference TRBV19 and TRBJ2-7, the complete variable domain reads DGGITQSPKYLFRKEGQNVTLSCEQNLNHDAMYWYRQDPGQGLRLIYYSQIVNDFQKGDIAEGYSVSREKKESFPLTVTSAQKNPTAFYLCASSIRQSSYEQYFGPGTRLTVT.

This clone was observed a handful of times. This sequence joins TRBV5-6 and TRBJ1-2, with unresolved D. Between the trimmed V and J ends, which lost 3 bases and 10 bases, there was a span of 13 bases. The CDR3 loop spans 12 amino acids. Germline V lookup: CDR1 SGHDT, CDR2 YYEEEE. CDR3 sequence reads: CASSSSLSAYTF. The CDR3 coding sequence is TGTGCCAGCAGCTCATCGTTATCGGCCTACACCTTC.

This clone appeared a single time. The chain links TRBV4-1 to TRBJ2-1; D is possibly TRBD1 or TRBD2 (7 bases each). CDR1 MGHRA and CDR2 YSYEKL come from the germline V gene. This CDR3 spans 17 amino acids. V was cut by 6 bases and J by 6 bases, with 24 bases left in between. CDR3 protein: CASSHLSGGGFGNEQFF. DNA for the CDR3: TGCGCCAGCAGTCATCTATCAGGGGGAGGGTTTGGCAATGAGCAGTTCTTC.

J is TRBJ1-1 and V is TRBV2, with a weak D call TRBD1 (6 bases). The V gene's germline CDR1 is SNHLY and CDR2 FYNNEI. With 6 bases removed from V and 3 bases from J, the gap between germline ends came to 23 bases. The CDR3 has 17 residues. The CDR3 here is CASRGQGEGVGYTEAFF. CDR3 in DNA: TGTGCCAGCAGGGGACAAGGCGAGGGGGTTGGTTACACTGAAGCTTTCTTT.

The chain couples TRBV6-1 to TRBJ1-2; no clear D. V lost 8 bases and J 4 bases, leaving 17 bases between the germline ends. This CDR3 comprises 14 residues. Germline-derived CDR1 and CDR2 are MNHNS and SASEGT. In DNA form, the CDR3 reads TGTGCCAGCGTGACTAGCGACGGAATCTATGGCTACACCTTC. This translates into CASVTSDGIYGYTF.

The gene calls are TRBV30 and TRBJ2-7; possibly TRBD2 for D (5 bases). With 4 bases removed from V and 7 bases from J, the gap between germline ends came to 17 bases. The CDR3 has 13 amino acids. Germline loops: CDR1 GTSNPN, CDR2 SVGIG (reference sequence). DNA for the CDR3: TGTGCCTGGACTTCGGGCCCCCCGGGGGAGCAGTACTTC. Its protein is CAWTSGPPGEQYF.

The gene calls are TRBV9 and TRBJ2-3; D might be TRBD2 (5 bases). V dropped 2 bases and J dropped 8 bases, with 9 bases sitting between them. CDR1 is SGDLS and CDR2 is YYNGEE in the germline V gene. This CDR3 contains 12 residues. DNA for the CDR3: TGTGCCAGCAGCGTCGGGGAATCTACGCAGTATTTT. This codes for CASSVGESTQYF. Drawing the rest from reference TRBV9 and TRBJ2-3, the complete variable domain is DSGVTQTPKHLITATGQRVTLRCSPRSGDLSVYWYQQSLDQGLQFLIQYYNGEERAKGNILERFSAQQFPDLHSELNLSSLELGDSALYFCASSVGESTQYFGPGTRLTVL.

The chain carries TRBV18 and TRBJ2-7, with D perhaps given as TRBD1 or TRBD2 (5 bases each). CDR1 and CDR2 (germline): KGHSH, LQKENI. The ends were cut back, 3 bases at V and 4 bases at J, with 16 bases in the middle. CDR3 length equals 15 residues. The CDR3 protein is CASSPGKRGRYEQYF. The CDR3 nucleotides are TGTGCCAGCTCACCGGGGAAGAGGGGTAGGTACGAGCAGTACTTC. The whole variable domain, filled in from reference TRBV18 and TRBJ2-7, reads NAGVMQNPRHLVRRRGQEARLRCSPMKGHSHVYWYRQLPEEGLKFMVYLQKENIIDESGMPKERFSAEFPKEGPSILRIQQVVRGDSAAYFCASSPGKRGRYEQYFGPGTRLTVT.

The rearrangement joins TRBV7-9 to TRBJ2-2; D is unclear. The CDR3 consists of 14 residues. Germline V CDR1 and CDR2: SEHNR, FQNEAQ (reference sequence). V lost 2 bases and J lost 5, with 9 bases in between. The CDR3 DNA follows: TGTGCCAGCAGCTTACAGATGGGGACCGGGGAGCTGTTTTTT. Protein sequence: CASSLQMGTGELFF. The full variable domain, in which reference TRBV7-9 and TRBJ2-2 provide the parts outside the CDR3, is DTGVSQNPRHKITKRGQNVTFRCDPISEHNRLYWYRQTLGQGPEFLTYFQNEAQLEKSRLLSDRFSAERPKGSFSTLEIQRTEQGDSAMYLCASSLQMGTGELFFGEGSRLTVL.

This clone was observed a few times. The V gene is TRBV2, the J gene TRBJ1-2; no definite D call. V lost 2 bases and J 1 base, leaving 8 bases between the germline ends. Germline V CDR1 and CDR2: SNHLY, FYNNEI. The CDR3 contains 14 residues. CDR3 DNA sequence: TGTGCCAGCAGTGAACAGAGCGTTAACTATGGCTACACCTTC. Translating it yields CASSEQSVNYGYTF.

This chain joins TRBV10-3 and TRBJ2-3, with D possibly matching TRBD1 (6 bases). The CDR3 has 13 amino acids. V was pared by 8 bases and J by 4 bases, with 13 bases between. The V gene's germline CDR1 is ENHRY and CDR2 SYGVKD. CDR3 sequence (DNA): TGTGCCATCGCGGGCAGGGGCTCAGATACGCAGTATTTT. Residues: CAIAGRGSDTQYF.

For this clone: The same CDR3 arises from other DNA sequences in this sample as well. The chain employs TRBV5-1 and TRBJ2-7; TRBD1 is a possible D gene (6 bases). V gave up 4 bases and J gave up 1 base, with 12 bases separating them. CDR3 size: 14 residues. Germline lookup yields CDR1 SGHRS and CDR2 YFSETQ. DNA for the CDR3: TGCGCCAGCAGCGTCGACAGGACTTCCTACGAGCAGTACTTC. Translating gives CASSVDRTSYEQYF.

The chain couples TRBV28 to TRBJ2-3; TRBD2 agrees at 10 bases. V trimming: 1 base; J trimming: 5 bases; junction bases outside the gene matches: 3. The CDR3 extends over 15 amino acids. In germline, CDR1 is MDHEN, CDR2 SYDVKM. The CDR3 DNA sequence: TGTGCCAGCAGTTTATCCCGACTAGCGGGAGATACGCAGTATTTT. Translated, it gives CASSLSRLAGDTQYF.

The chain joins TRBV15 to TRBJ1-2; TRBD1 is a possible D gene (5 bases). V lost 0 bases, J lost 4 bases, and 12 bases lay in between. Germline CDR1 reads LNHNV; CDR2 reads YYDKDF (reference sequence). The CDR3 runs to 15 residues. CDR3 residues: CATSRERGPGYGYTF. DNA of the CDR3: TGTGCCACCAGCAGAGAGCGGGGCCCAGGCTATGGCTACACCTTC.

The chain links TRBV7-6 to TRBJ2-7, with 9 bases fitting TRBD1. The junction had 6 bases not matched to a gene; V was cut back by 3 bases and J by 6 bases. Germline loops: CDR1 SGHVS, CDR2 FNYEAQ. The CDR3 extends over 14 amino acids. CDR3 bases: TGTGCCAGCAGCTTTGGGACAGGGAGTCTCGAGCAGTACTTC. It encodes CASSFGTGSLEQYF.

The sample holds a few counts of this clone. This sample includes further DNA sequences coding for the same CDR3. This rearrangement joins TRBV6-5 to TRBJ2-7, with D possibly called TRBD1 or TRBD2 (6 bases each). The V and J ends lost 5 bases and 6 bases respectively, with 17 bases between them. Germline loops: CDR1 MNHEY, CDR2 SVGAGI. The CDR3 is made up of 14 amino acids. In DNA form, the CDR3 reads TGTGCCAGCAGTCTTCTGGGCAGGGGAGGCGAGCAGTACTTC. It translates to CASSLLGRGGEQYF.

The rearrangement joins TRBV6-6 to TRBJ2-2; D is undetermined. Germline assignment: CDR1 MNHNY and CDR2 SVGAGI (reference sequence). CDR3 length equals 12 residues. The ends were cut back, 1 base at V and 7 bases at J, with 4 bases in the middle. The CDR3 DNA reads TGTGCCAGCAGTTACTGGGGCGGGGAGCTGTTTTTT. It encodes CASSYWGGELFF.

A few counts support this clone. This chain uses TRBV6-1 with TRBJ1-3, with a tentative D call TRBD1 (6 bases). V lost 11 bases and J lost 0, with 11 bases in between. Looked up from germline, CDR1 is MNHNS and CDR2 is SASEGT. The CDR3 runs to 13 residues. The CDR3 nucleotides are TGTGCCGGGGGGACAAACTCTGGAAACACCATATATTTT. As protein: CAGGTNSGNTIYF.